Listed below are T cell receptor beta chains from one sample, sequenced in a study of blood T cell repertoires in COVID-19. Only in-frame clones appear in the TCRdb table, and some are missing; sequencing was by immunoSEQ multiplex PCR. Among about 240,000 clones, about 82% were seen once, and the ten largest hold around 12%. Sequenced input: peripheral blood. These receptors came from an older man with acute or convalescent COVID-19. Both conserved end residues are part of each CDR3. Each record gives: clone size, V gene, D gene, J gene, CDR3 protein, CDR3 DNA. D genes are given only for firm matches. Size is stated for part of the rows, as once, few or many counts, or as a class when the clone is expanded.

-	TRBV6-6	TRBD1	TRBJ2-3	CASRPRQGITDTQYF	TGTGCCAGCAGGCCCAGACAGGGGATCACAGATACGCAGTATTTT
-	TRBV5-1	TRBD2	TRBJ2-2	CASTGGGPGAGELFF	TGCGCCAGCACCGGGGGAGGGCCCGGGGCCGGGGAGCTGTTTTTT
-	TRBV3-1/TRBV3-2	-	TRBJ2-7	CASSQVRGNTYEQYF	TGTGCCAGCAGCCAAGTTCGCGGGAATACCTACGAGCAGTACTTC
-	TRBV10-3	TRBD1	TRBJ2-3	CAISPGTAVTDTQYF	TGTGCCATCAGTCCCGGGACAGCGGTCACAGATACGCAGTATTTT
-	TRBV7-8	TRBD1	TRBJ2-7	CASSLKGTGIRGEQYF	TGTGCCAGCAGCTTAAAAGGGACAGGGATAAGGGGCGAGCAGTACTTC
-	TRBV28	-	TRBJ1-6	CASSPLRQSYNSPLHF	TGTGCCAGCAGTCCCCTCCGACAGAGCTATAATTCACCCCTCCACTTT
-	TRBV28	TRBD1	TRBJ1-5	CASSLDRGNQPQHF	TGTGCCAGCAGTCTAGACAGGGGTAATCAGCCCCAGCATTTT
-	TRBV5-4	TRBD2	TRBJ2-7	CASSLNVGLLSGNEQYF	TGTGCCAGCAGCTTGAACGTTGGGCTCCTGAGCGGGAACGAGCAGTACTTC
few	TRBV4-2	-	TRBJ2-1	CASSPGRDTLEQFF	TGTGCCAGCAGCCCAGGGCGGGATACTCTGGAGCAGTTCTTC
once	TRBV10-2	-	TRBJ1-5	CASSGHAGQPQHF	TGCGCCAGCAGTGGGCACGCGGGGCAGCCCCAGCATTTT
-	TRBV6-1	-	TRBJ1-5	CASSDRGNQPQHF	TGTGCCAGCAGTGACAGGGGCAACCAGCCCCAGCATTTT
once	TRBV3-1/TRBV3-2	-	TRBJ1-3	CASSQELYSGNTIYF	TGTGCCAGCAGCCAAGAACTCTACTCTGGAAACACCATATATTTT
-	TRBV28	-	TRBJ1-2	CASSSPGNYGYTF	TGTGCCAGCAGTAGTCCAGGGAACTATGGCTACACCTTC
-	TRBV7-2	-	TRBJ2-5	CASSLGVERPGYQETQYF	TGTGCCAGCAGCTTAGGGGTGGAGCGCCCTGGGTACCAAGAGACCCAGTACTTC
once	TRBV19	TRBD1	TRBJ2-3	CASSTGQGGMDTQYF	TGTGCCAGTAGTACCGGACAGGGGGGCATGGATACGCAGTATTTT
-	TRBV4-2	-	TRBJ2-7	CASSRNPLIGSEQYF	TGTGCCAGCAGCCGCAACCCTTTGATAGGGAGCGAGCAGTACTTC
-	TRBV12-5	-	TRBJ2-1	CASGLGPDSNNEQFF	TGTGCTAGTGGTTTGGGCCCGGACAGTAACAATGAGCAGTTCTTC
-	TRBV5-1	TRBD1	TRBJ1-1	CASTTGTATEAFF	TGCGCCAGCACCACCGGGACAGCCACTGAAGCTTTCTTT
-	TRBV15	-	TRBJ2-5	CATSRGPSEKETQYF	TGTGCCACCAGCAGAGGCCCGTCAGAAAAAGAGACCCAGTACTTC
few	TRBV4-2	-	TRBJ1-1	CASSPSTVNTEAFF	TGTGCCAGCAGCCCAAGCACGGTGAACACTGAAGCTTTCTTT
-	TRBV7-2	TRBD2	TRBJ2-3	CASSRTSGTDTQYF	TGTGCCAGCAGCCGGACTAGCGGCACAGATACGCAGTATTTT
-	TRBV28	-	TRBJ1-2	CASTSPIGGVGGYTF	TGTGCCAGCACCTCACCTATCGGGGGGGTGGGCGGCTACACCTTC
once	TRBV21-1	-	TRBJ1-5	CASTGVLDRNQPQHF	TGTGCCAGTACAGGGGTATTGGACCGAAATCAGCCCCAGCATTTT
-	TRBV18	TRBD1	TRBJ2-3	CASSPLDRADTQYF	TGTGCCAGCTCACCCCTAGACAGGGCAGATACGCAGTATTTT
few	TRBV10-2	TRBD1	TRBJ1-2	CASSEPGRQGAEGYTF	TGCGCCAGCAGTGAGCCTGGGAGACAGGGGGCGGAAGGCTACACCTTC
-	TRBV24-1	-	TRBJ2-5	CATGGTGETQYF	TGTGCCACCGGGGGGACGGGGGAGACCCAGTACTTC
-	TRBV13	TRBD1	TRBJ1-2	CASSASAGTGNYGYTF	TGTGCCAGCAGCGCATCGGCCGGGACAGGGAACTATGGCTACACCTTC
-	TRBV18	TRBD2	TRBJ2-1	CASSLAGGYNEQFF	TGTGCCAGCTCGCTAGCGGGAGGGTACAATGAGCAGTTCTTC
-	TRBV6-5	-	TRBJ2-3	CASSRPGDTQYF	TGTGCCAGCAGCCGGCCGGGAGATACGCAGTATTTT
once	TRBV2	-	TRBJ1-5	CASSPLVGGDQPQHF	TGTGCCAGCAGCCCTCTTGTGGGAGGGGATCAGCCCCAGCATTTT
-	TRBV15	TRBD2	TRBJ2-1	CATSRGGLAGGRYNEQFF	TGTGCCACCAGCAGAGGGGGACTAGCGGGAGGAAGGTACAATGAGCAGTTCTTC
-	TRBV5-1	-	TRBJ2-3	CASSLWGPGTQYF	TGCGCCAGCAGCTTGTGGGGGCCAGGAACGCAGTATTTT
-	TRBV18	-	TRBJ2-4	CASSPPNPRPLVGKNIQYF	TGTGCCAGCTCACCACCGAATCCGCGGCCCTTAGTGGGCAAAAACATTCAGTACTTC
few	TRBV10-2	TRBD1	TRBJ1-5	CASSSNTGDYQPQHF	TGCGCCAGCAGCTCCAACACAGGGGATTATCAGCCCCAGCATTTT
few	TRBV7-8	-	TRBJ1-3	CASSPSSGNTIYF	TGTGCCAGCAGCCCCAGCTCTGGAAACACCATATATTTT
-	TRBV6-2/TRBV6-3	-	TRBJ1-4	CASSRDSYEKLFF	TGTGCCAGCAGCCGGGACTCCTATGAAAAACTGTTTTTT
-	TRBV4-3	TRBD1	TRBJ1-1	CASSQDQGGNTEAFF	TGCGCCAGCAGCCAAGACCAGGGGGGGAACACTGAAGCTTTCTTT
-	TRBV2	-	TRBJ1-5	CASSPSGVESNQPQHF	TGTGCCAGCAGTCCATCAGGGGTAGAAAGCAATCAGCCCCAGCATTTT
-	TRBV21-1	-	TRBJ1-1	CASRVRQGMNTEAFF	TGTGCCAGCAGGGTCAGACAGGGAATGAACACTGAAGCTTTCTTT
-	TRBV29-1	-	TRBJ2-5	CSVEGLIGETQYF	TGCAGCGTTGAAGGATTGATCGGGGAGACCCAGTACTTC
once	TRBV9	-	TRBJ1-4	CASSVGGLNEKLFF	TGTGCCAGCAGCGTAGGGGGCCTTAATGAAAAACTGTTTTTT
once	TRBV10-3	TRBD1	TRBJ1-6	CAISERAGGAPLHF	TGTGCCATCAGTGAGAGGGCAGGGGGTGCACCCCTCCACTTT
-	TRBV19	-	TRBJ1-4	CASSIGAGPFNEKLFF	TGTGCCAGTAGTATTGGGGCAGGACCCTTTAATGAAAAACTGTTTTTT
-	TRBV11-3	-	TRBJ1-5	CASSFRVFQPQHF	TGTGCCAGCAGCTTCCGGGTTTTCCAGCCCCAGCATTTT
-	TRBV6-1	TRBD1	TRBJ2-7	CASSEMPGQSYEQYF	TGTGCCAGCAGTGAGATGCCGGGACAGAGCTACGAGCAGTACTTC
-	TRBV28	TRBD2	TRBJ2-7	CASSLSLAGTSSYEQYF	TGTGCCAGCAGTCTGTCCTTAGCGGGAACAAGCTCCTACGAGCAGTACTTC
-	TRBV2	-	TRBJ2-2	CASSETGNTGELFF	TGTGCCAGCAGTGAAACTGGGAACACCGGGGAGCTGTTTTTT
-	TRBV11-2	TRBD1	TRBJ1-1	CASSLGQGTGGKGTEAFF	TGTGCCAGCAGCTTAGGCCAGGGGACAGGGGGCAAAGGCACTGAAGCTTTCTTT
-	TRBV12-2	-	TRBJ1-5	CASRLPLAGTHDNQPQHF	TGTGCAAGTCGCCTACCGCTAGCCGGGACTCATGACAATCAGCCCCAGCATTTT
-	TRBV27	-	TRBJ2-6	CASSNLGRAGANVLTF	TGTGCCAGCAGTAACCTTGGGCGGGCGGGGGCCAACGTCCTGACTTTC
-	TRBV6-1	-	TRBJ2-3	CASSEGKGRDTQYF	TGTGCCAGCAGTGAAGGGAAAGGGAGGGATACGCAGTATTTT
-	TRBV5-1	TRBD1	TRBJ1-4	CASSLMGQTNEKLFF	TGCGCCAGCAGCTTGATGGGACAGACGAATGAAAAACTGTTTTTT
-	TRBV18	TRBD1	TRBJ2-5	CASSPRLGQGVETQYF	TGTGCCAGCTCACCACGCCTGGGACAGGGGGTTGAGACCCAGTACTTC
-	TRBV2	TRBD1	TRBJ1-1	CASSGDRGLAFF	TGTGCCAGCAGTGGAGACAGGGGCTTGGCTTTCTTT
-	TRBV6-5	-	TRBJ1-1	CASGEQGRLTEAFF	TGTGCCAGCGGAGAACAGGGTAGGCTCACTGAAGCTTTCTTT
-	TRBV7-8	TRBD1	TRBJ2-7	CASTRGLQGAGEQYF	TGTGCCAGCACCCGTGGCCTTCAGGGGGCCGGCGAGCAGTACTTC
-	TRBV5-1	TRBD2	TRBJ2-1	CASSLYSSGVSYNEQFF	TGCGCCAGCAGCTTGTATTCTAGCGGAGTCTCCTACAATGAGCAGTTCTTC
once	TRBV28	TRBD1	TRBJ1-2	CASSPGQVIYGYTF	TGTGCCAGCAGTCCGGGACAGGTGATCTATGGCTACACCTTC
-	TRBV7-9	-	TRBJ2-3	CASSPTQGTDTQYF	TGTGCCAGCAGCCCGACGCAGGGCACAGATACGCAGTATTTT